This entry lists 18 T cell receptor beta chains sequenced from one sample in a study of OX40 agonist ivuxolimab in advanced cancers. The method was immunoSEQ multiplex PCR; TCRdb's version includes in-frame clones alone and lacks a portion of them. Of about 15,000 clones listed, 85% to 90% were seen once; the top ten hold under 8.5%. The input for sequencing was CD4+ or CD8+ T cells sorted from blood, taken in a trial of the OX40 agonist ivuxolimab. Source of these receptors: an adult with an advanced solid tumor such as melanoma, head and neck, liver or kidney cancer.

The chain links TRBV7-7 to TRBJ2-6; D is possibly TRBD1 or TRBD2 (5 bases each). Germline V gene lookup returns CDR1 SSHAT and CDR2 FNYEAQ (reference sequence). The CDR3 runs 14 residues. CDR3 DNA sequence: TGTGCTACAGAGGGGCTCTCTGGGGCCAACGTCCTGACTTTC. Amino acids: CATEGLSGANVLTF.

The chain couples TRBV10-3 to TRBJ1-5; D unclear. The CDR3 covers 14 residues. V lost 2 bases and J lost 1, with 6 bases in between. Germline lookup yields CDR1 ENHRY and CDR2 SYGVKD. The CDR3 protein is CAISEAVSNQPQHF. CDR3 in DNA: TGTGCCATCAGTGAGGCCGTAAGCAATCAGCCCCAGCATTTT.

This clone was counted between two and nine times. V is TRBV6-5 and J is TRBJ1-1, with D hard to call. CDR3 length equals 13 residues. Germline CDR1 reads MNHEY; CDR2 reads SVGAGI. Trimming removed 2 bases from V and 8 bases from J, with 12 bases in between. CDR3 protein: CASSYTQGREAFF. CDR3 in DNA: TGTGCCAGCAGTTACACCCAAGGGAGGGAAGCTTTCTTT.

The chain recombines TRBV18 with TRBJ2-7; D not certain. V lost 3 bases, J lost 3 bases, and 6 bases lay in between. Germline CDR1 is KGHSH and CDR2 is LQKENI. The CDR3 extends over 12 amino acids. CDR3 sequence reads: CASSPDNYEQYF. The CDR3 DNA reads TGTGCCAGCTCACCCGACAACTACGAGCAGTACTTC.

V gene TRBV6-1 combines with J gene TRBJ2-2, with a possible D match to TRBD1 (5 bases). V lost 2 bases, J lost 5 bases, and 6 bases lay in between. Germline V gene data show CDR1 as MNHNS and CDR2 as SASEGT. The CDR3 sequence is 13 residues long. CDR3 loop: CASSESGTGELFF. For the CDR3, the DNA is TGTGCCAGCAGTGAATCAGGGACCGGGGAGCTGTTTTTT.

This rearrangement joins TRBV14 to TRBJ2-3; D gene uncertain. Trimming shortened V by 2 bases and J by 5 bases, and 11 bases separated the two germline ends. This CDR3 is 14 amino acids long. Germline V gives CDR1 SGHDN, CDR2 FVKESK. Here the CDR3 reads CASSQYTAKDTQYF. The CDR3 DNA follows: TGTGCCAGCAGCCAATATACAGCGAAAGATACGCAGTATTTT.

The chain has TRBV14 and TRBJ2-1; the match to TRBD1 covers 11 bases. The CDR3 totals 14 residues. Germline assignment: CDR1 SGHDN and CDR2 FVKESK. Unmatched junction bases numbered 3, after V lost 4 bases and J lost 7 bases. The DNA for the CDR3 is TGTGCCAGCAGCCTGGACAGGGGGCGAAATGAGCAGTTCTTC. Translation gives CASSLDRGRNEQFF.

This chain connects TRBV6-6 to TRBJ1-2; 8 bases agree with TRBD1. CDR1 is MNHNY, CDR2 SVGAGI, per germline (reference sequence). This CDR3 is 15 amino acids long. With 0 bases clipped from V and 8 bases from J, the junction kept 8 bases outside the gene matches. This CDR3 reads CASSYSGQGEGGYTF. CDR3 nucleotides: TGTGCCAGCAGTTACTCTGGACAGGGAGAGGGCGGCTACACCTTC.

This clone is a singleton in its sample. The J gene is TRBJ1-2, the V gene TRBV30; the D is unclear. Germline V gene lookup returns CDR1 GTSNPN and CDR2 SVGIG (reference sequence). The germline V and J ends were trimmed by 5 bases and 8 bases, with 12 bases remaining between them. The CDR3 totals 11 residues. The CDR3 sequence: CAWRRTDGYTF. CDR3 coding DNA: TGTGCCTGGCGCCGGACGGACGGCTACACCTTC.

In nucleotides, the CDR3 is TGTGCCAGCAGCCCGCCTATAAGGGCCAGGAGCTCCTACAATGAGCAGTTCTTC. Protein product: CASSPPIRARSSYNEQFF. V and J are TRBV7-9 and TRBJ2-1; D remains unclear. The CDR3 sequence is 18 residues long. The V and J ends lost 5 bases and 0 bases respectively, with 20 bases between them. CDR1 is SEHNR, CDR2 FQNEAQ, per germline (reference sequence).

This chain uses TRBV9 with TRBJ1-2; 10 bases are shared with TRBD1. The CDR3 extends over 14 amino acids. Germline V gene lookup returns CDR1 SGDLS and CDR2 YYNGEE. V trimming: 2 bases; J trimming: 5 bases; junction bases outside the gene matches: 3. CDR3 sequence (DNA): TGTGCCAGCAGCGTGACAGGGGGCCTGTATGGCTACACCTTC. Encoded protein: CASSVTGGLYGYTF.

This chain uses TRBV5-1 with TRBJ1-6; D is ambiguous. The V gene's germline CDR1 is SGHRS and CDR2 YFSETQ. V shed 4 bases and J shed 14 bases, with 22 bases lying between them. This CDR3 is built from 15 residues. DNA for the CDR3: TGCGCCAGCAGCGGATCATTGGCCTATCCGCAAACCCTCCACTTT. This encodes CASSGSLAYPQTLHF.

This chain connects TRBV5-5 to TRBJ1-3; D gene uncertain. The V end lost 6 bases, the J end lost 0 bases, and 10 bases lay between the germline ends. This CDR3 is built from 14 residues. Germline CDR1 reads SGHKS; CDR2 reads YYEKEE (reference sequence). The CDR3 DNA sequence: TGTGCCAGCATAGGGTTCGCCTCTGGAAACACCATATATTTT. This gives the protein CASIGFASGNTIYF.

The chain carries TRBV11-2 and TRBJ2-5, with no clear D. CDR1 SGHAT and CDR2 FQNNGV come from the germline V gene. The CDR3 covers 15 residues. V was cut by 5 bases and J by 1 base, with 14 bases left in between. The DNA of the CDR3 is TGTGCCAGCAGCGCCCCGAGAGCAGGCCAAGAGACCCAGTACTTC. Translated, it gives CASSAPRAGQETQYF.

The CDR3 protein is CASSQVGGGVNEQFF. In DNA, the CDR3 is TGCGCCAGCAGCCAAGTAGGAGGGGGGGTGAATGAGCAGTTCTTC. The rearrangement links TRBV4-3 to TRBJ2-1; D may be TRBD2 (7 bases). Looked up from germline, CDR1 is LGHNA and CDR2 is YSLEER. This CDR3 contains 15 residues. V lost 1 base and J lost 7, with 14 bases in between.

V and J are TRBV2 and TRBJ2-1; D not resolved. V was shortened by 6 bases and J by 7 bases, with 16 bases between the two germline ends. Germline lookup yields CDR1 SNHLY and CDR2 FYNNEI. The CDR3 spans 14 residues. CDR3: CASRLAPKRNEQFF. The DNA of the CDR3 is TGTGCCAGCAGGTTGGCCCCGAAGAGAAATGAGCAGTTCTTC.

Concerning this clone itself: The junction and the germline gene differ at one end; a read error may be behind it. The genes are TRBV7-7 and TRBJ2-7; tentatively, D is TRBD1 (7 bases). CDR3 size: 14 residues. In germline, CDR1 is SSHAT, CDR2 FNYEAQ (reference sequence). The CDR3 is CASSSTGRRDEQYF. The DNA for the CDR3 is TGTGCTAGCAGCTCGACAGGGAGGCGCGACGAGCAGTACTTC.

The rearrangement links TRBV5-4 to TRBJ1-2; D may be TRBD1 (6 bases). Germline lookup yields CDR1 SGHNT and CDR2 YYREEE (reference sequence). The CDR3 is 15 amino acids. Trimming pared 1 base from V and 4 bases from J, leaving 14 bases between. In DNA, the CDR3 is TGTGCCAGCAGCTTGCAGGGGACCCCTTCCTATGGCTACACCTTC. Translation gives CASSLQGTPSYGYTF. Full variable domain (rest looked up from reference TRBV5-4 and TRBJ1-2): ETGVTQSPTHLIKTRGQQVTLRCSSQSGHNTVSWYQQALGQGPQFIFQYYREEENGRGNFPPRFSGLQFPNYSSELNVNALELDDSALYLCASSLQGTPSYGYTFGSGTRLTVV.